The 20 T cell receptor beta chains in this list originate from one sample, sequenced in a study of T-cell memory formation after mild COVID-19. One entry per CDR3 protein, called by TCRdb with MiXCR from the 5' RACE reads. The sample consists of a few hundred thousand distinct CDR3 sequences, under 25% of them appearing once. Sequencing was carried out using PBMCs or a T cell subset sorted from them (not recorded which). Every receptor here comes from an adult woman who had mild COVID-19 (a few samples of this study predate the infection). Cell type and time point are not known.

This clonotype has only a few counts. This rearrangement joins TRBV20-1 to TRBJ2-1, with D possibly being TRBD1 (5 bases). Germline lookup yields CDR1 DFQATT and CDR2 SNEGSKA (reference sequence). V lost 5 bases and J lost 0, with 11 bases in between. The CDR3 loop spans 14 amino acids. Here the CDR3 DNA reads TGCAGTGCTCCGACAGAGAGCTCCTACAATGAGCAGTTCTTC. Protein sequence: CSAPTESSYNEQFF.

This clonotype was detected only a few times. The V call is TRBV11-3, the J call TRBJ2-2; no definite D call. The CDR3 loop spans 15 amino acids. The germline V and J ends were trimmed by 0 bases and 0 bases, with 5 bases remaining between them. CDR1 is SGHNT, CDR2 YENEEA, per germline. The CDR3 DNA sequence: TGTGCCAGCAGCTTAGATGCCTCGAACACCGGGGAGCTGTTTTTT. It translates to CASSLDASNTGELFF.

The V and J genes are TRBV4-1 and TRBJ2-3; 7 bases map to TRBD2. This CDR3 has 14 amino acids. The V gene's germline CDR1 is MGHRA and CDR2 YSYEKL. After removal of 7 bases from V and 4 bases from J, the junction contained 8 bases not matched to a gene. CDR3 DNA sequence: TGCGCCAGCACCCGCAGCGGGGTTGCAGATACGCAGTATTTT. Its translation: CASTRSGVADTQYF.

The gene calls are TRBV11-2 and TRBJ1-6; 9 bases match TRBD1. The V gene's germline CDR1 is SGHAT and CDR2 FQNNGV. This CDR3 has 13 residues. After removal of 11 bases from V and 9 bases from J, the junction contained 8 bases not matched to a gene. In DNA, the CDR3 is TGTGCCGGGTCCCGGGACAGGGCTTCACCCCTCCACTTT. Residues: CAGSRDRASPLHF.

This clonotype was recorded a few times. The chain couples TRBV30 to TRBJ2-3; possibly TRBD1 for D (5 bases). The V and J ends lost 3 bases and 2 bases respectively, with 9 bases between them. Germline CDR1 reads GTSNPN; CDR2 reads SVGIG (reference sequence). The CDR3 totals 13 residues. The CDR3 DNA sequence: TGTGCCTGGAGCAGACAGATCACAGATACGCAGTATTTT. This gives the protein CAWSRQITDTQYF.

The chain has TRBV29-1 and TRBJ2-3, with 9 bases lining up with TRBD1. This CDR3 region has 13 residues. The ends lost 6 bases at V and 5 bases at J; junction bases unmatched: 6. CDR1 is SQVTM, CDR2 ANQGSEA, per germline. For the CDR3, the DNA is TGCAGCGTGGAACAGGGGGCAGAAGATACGCAGTATTTT. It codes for CSVEQGAEDTQYF.

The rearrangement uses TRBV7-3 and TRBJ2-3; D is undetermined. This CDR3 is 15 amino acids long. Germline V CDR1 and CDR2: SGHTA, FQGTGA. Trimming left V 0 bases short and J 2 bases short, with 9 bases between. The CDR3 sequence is CASSLTAGYTDTQYF. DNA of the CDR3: TGTGCCAGCAGCTTAACGGCTGGGTACACAGATACGCAGTATTTT.

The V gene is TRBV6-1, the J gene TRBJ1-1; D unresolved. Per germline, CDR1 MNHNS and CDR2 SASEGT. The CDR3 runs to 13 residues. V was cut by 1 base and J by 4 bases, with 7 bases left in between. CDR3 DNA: TGTGCCAGCAGTGAAGGGGCAGCCACTGAAGCTTTCTTT. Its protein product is CASSEGAATEAFF.

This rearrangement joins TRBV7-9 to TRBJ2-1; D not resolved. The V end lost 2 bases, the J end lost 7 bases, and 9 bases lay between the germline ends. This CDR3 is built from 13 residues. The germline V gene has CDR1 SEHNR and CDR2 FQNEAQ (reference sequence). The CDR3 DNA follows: TGTGCCAGCAGCTTACCCGCACAAAATGAGCAGTTCTTC. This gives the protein CASSLPAQNEQFF. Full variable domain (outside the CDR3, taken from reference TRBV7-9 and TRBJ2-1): DTGVSQNPRHKITKRGQNVTFRCDPISEHNRLYWYRQTLGQGPEFLTYFQNEAQLEKSRLLSDRFSAERPKGSFSTLEIQRTEQGDSAMYLCASSLPAQNEQFFGPGTRLTVL.

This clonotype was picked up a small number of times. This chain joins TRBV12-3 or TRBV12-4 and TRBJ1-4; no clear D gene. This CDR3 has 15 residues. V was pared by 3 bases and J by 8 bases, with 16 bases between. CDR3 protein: CASSFRPDRGEKLFF. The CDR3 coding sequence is TGTGCCAGCAGTTTCCGCCCGGACCGCGGGGAAAAACTGTTTTTT.

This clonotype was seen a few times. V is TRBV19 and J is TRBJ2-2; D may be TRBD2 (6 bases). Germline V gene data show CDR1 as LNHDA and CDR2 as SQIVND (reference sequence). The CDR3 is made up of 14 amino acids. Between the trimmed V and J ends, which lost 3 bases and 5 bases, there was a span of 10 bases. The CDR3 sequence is CASSIWDSTGELFF. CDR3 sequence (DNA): TGTGCCAGTAGTATTTGGGACTCGACCGGGGAGCTGTTTTTT.

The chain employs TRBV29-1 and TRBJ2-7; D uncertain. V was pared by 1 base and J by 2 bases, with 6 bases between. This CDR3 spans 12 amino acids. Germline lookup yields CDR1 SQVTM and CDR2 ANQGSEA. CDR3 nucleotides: TGCAGCGTTGAAGGCGGCGCCTACGAGCAGTACTTC. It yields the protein CSVEGGAYEQYF.

The DNA for the CDR3 is TGTGCCAGCTCACGGTCCGGGACAGGAGGCACAGATACGCAGTATTTT. Its protein is CASSRSGTGGTDTQYF. V is TRBV18 and J is TRBJ2-3; TRBD1 agrees at 8 bases. The V gene's germline CDR1 is KGHSH and CDR2 LQKENI. This CDR3 comprises 16 residues. V was pared by 4 bases and J by 1 base, with 7 bases of the junction left unmatched.

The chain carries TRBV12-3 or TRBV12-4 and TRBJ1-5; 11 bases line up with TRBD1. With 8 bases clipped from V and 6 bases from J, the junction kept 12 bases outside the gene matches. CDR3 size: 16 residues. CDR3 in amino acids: CASHTSGQGVVQPQHF. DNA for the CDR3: TGTGCCAGCCACACCTCGGGACAGGGGGTTGTTCAGCCCCAGCATTTT.

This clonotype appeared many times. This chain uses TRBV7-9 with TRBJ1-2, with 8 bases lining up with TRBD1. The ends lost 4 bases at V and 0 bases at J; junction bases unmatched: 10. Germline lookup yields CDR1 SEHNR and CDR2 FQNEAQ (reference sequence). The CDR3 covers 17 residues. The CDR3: CASSSETGGRANYGYTF. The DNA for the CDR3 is TGTGCCAGCAGCTCTGAAACAGGGGGACGAGCTAACTATGGCTACACCTTC.

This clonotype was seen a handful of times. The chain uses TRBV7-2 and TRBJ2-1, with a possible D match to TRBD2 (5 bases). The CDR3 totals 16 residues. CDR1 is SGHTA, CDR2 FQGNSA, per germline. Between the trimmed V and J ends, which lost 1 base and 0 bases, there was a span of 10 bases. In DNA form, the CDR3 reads TGTGCCAGCAGCTTAGTGGGCGGAGGCTCCTACAATGAGCAGTTCTTC. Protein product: CASSLVGGGSYNEQFF.

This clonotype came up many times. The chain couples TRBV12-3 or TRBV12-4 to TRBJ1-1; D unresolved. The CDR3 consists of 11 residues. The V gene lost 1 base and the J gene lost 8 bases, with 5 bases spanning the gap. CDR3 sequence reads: CASSLELEAFF. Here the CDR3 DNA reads TGTGCCAGCAGTTTAGAATTGGAAGCTTTCTTT.

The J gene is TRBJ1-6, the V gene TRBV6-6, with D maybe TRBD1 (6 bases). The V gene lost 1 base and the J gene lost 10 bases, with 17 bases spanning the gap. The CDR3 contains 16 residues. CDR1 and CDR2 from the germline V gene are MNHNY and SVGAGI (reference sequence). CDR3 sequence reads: CASSYLGQGGHSPLHF. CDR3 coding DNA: TGTGCCAGCAGTTACTTGGGCCAAGGGGGGCACTCACCCCTCCACTTT.

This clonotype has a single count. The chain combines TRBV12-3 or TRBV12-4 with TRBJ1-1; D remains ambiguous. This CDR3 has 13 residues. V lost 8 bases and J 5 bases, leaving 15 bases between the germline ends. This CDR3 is CASGPLLGTEAFF. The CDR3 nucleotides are TGTGCCAGCGGACCCCTGTTGGGGACTGAAGCTTTCTTT.

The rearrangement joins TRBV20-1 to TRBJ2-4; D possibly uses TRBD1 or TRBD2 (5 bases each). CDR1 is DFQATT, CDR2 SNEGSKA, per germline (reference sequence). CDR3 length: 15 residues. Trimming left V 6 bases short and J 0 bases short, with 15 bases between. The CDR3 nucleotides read TGCAGTGCCTTGGGGGTCACTGTAGCCAAAAACATTCAGTACTTC. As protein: CSALGVTVAKNIQYF.